One and the same sample provided the 9 T cell receptor beta chains below, sequenced in a study of T cell responses to AZD1222 COVID-19 vaccine. Libraries were prepared by immunoSEQ multiplex PCR; TCRdb keeps only in-frame clonotypes and omits some of them. The data contain tens of thousands of clones, approximately 83% of them singletons. This specimen consisted of peripheral blood, obtained 28 days after the second AZD1222 dose. All receptors derive from an adult who received the AZD1222 COVID-19 vaccine.

V is TRBV5-1 and J is TRBJ1-2, with 7 bases that match TRBD1. Germline CDR1 and CDR2: SGHRS and YFSETQ. The CDR3 spans 16 residues. After removal of 2 bases from V and 6 bases from J, the junction contained 13 bases not matched to a gene. CDR3 protein: CASSLDRVTLSDGYTF. The DNA of the CDR3 is TGCGCCAGCAGCTTAGACAGGGTGACCCTATCTGATGGCTACACCTTC.

This clone was counted a few times. The chain carries TRBV28 and TRBJ1-1; D gene uncertain. CDR1 MDHEN and CDR2 SYDVKM come from the germline V gene. V was cut by 11 bases and J by 0 bases, with 10 bases left in between. The CDR3 length is 12 residues. The CDR3: CAGGRLNTEAFF. DNA of the CDR3: TGTGCCGGCGGGAGGTTGAACACTGAAGCTTTCTTT.

The V gene is TRBV11-1, the J gene TRBJ1-1, with D possibly matching TRBD1 (6 bases). V was shortened by 5 bases and J by 4 bases, with 14 bases between the two germline ends. CDR1 is SGHAT, CDR2 FQDESV, per germline (reference sequence). The CDR3 runs 14 residues. CDR3 protein: CASSGRGYITEAFF. In DNA, the CDR3 is TGTGCCAGCAGCGGAAGGGGGTATATCACTGAAGCTTTCTTT.

This rearrangement joins TRBV7-2 to TRBJ1-5; D uncertain. The CDR3 runs 12 residues. Trimming removed 6 bases at V and 3 bases at J, with 6 bases between. Germline V gene data show CDR1 as SGHTA and CDR2 as FQGNSA. DNA for the CDR3: TGTGCCAGCAGTCCTTACAATCAGCCCCAGCATTTT. It is translated as CASSPYNQPQHF.

This chain uses TRBV27 with TRBJ2-2; no clear D. Trimming left V 2 bases short and J 3 bases short, with 7 bases between. Germline CDR1 and CDR2: MNHEY and SMNVEV (reference sequence). The length of the CDR3 is 14 residues. The CDR3 here is CASSLIGYTGELFF. DNA of the CDR3: TGTGCCAGCAGTTTAATCGGGTACACCGGGGAGCTGTTTTTT.

This chain uses TRBV4-2 with TRBJ2-1, with 7 positions matching TRBD1. The CDR3 is 14 residues long. Trimming cost V 3 bases and J 5 bases; bases outside gene matches: 4. In germline, CDR1 is LGHNA, CDR2 YNFKEQ. The CDR3 coding sequence is TGTGCCAGCAGCCAGGGGGACAGAGACAATGAGCAGTTCTTC. Encoded protein: CASSQGDRDNEQFF.

This clone was counted between two and nine times. The V and J genes are TRBV28 and TRBJ2-1; 14 nucleotides align to TRBD2. V was clipped by 6 bases and J by 3 bases; unmatched bases: 7. Germline CDR1 is MDHEN and CDR2 is SYDVKM. This CDR3 has 17 amino acids. As DNA, the CDR3 is TGTGCCAGCAGCCTAAGACTAGCGGGAGGGGTCTACAATGAGCAGTTCTTC. It translates to CASSLRLAGGVYNEQFF.

This clone was seen a single time. The chain recombines TRBV28 with TRBJ1-2; D unresolved. The germline gives CDR1 MDHEN, CDR2 SYDVKM. The CDR3 runs to 12 residues. V was trimmed by 2 bases and J by 2 bases, leaving 3 bases between them. This chain's CDR3 is CASSLTNYGYTF. CDR3 nucleotides: TGTGCCAGCAGTTTAACAAACTATGGCTACACCTTC.

This clone is deemed medium-sized. The junction differs from germline at one of its ends, possibly a read error. This sequence joins TRBV28 and TRBJ2-7, with D perhaps TRBD2 (5 bases). The CDR3 sequence is 15 residues long. Germline V gene lookup returns CDR1 MDHEN and CDR2 SYDVKM. The CDR3 reads CASSPLTQDLYGQYF. The CDR3 bases are TGTGCCAGCAGTCCTCTGACTCAGGACTTGTACGGGCAGTACTTC.